Listed here are 29 T cell receptor beta chains from one sample, sequenced in a study of regulatory T cells in long-lasting Graves disease. Building of the TCR beta libraries involved iRepertoire HTBI primers and Arm-PCR of CDR3 regions. TCRdb reprocessed the multiplex PCR reads via MiXCR and lists one record per CDR3 protein. This sample yields some 300,000 distinct CDR3 sequences, of which around a fifth are seen a single time; more than 55% belongs to the top ten. Regarding time point: persistent/refractory GD, antithyroid drugs over 5 years with positive TRAb. PBMC-derived RNA was used for the TCR library. This specimen consisted of peripheral blood mononuclear cells (PBMCs), obtained when the disease was refractory, from a patient treated with antithyroid drugs. Receptor source: a female donor with Graves disease.

This clonotype has a count of ten or more. This chain uses TRBV7-9 with TRBJ2-6; D not resolved. This CDR3 has 14 residues. Germline loops: CDR1 SEHNR, CDR2 FQNEAQ (reference sequence). The V and J ends lost 10 bases and 0 bases respectively, with 10 bases between them. Written as DNA, the CDR3 is TGTGCCACCATTGCCTTCTCTGGGGCCAACGTCCTGACTTTC. Amino acids: CATIAFSGANVLTF.

This clonotype was seen a few times. The chain combines TRBV5-1 with TRBJ2-5; no clear D gene. The germline V gene has CDR1 SGHRS and CDR2 YFSETQ. The germline V and J ends were trimmed by 1 base and 5 bases, with 12 bases remaining between them. CDR3 length equals 14 residues. Written as DNA, the CDR3 is TGCGCCAGCAGCTTGAGACAAGGCTGGGAGACCCAGTACTTC. This codes for CASSLRQGWETQYF.

This clonotype was found a few times. This rearrangement joins TRBV4-3 to TRBJ1-4, with TRBD1 identical over 9 bases. V gave up 2 bases and J gave up 7 bases; unmatched junction bases: 5. Germline V gives CDR1 LGHNA, CDR2 YSLEER. This CDR3 has 15 residues. The CDR3 region has the DNA TGCGCCAGCAGCCAATCCGGGACAGGGAGTGAAAAACTGTTTTTT. Translating gives CASSQSGTGSEKLFF.

This clonotype was picked up a small number of times. The chain is built from TRBV7-9 and TRBJ2-1; D is unclear. This CDR3 is 15 amino acids long. Germline loops: CDR1 SEHNR, CDR2 FQNEAQ (reference sequence). V shed 2 bases and J shed 2 bases, with 10 bases lying between them. CDR3 sequence: CASSLFTVAYNEQFF. CDR3 nucleotide sequence: TGTGCCAGCAGCTTATTTACCGTGGCCTACAATGAGCAGTTCTTC.

This clonotype has at least ten counts. The chain links TRBV11-2 to TRBJ2-5; D remains unclear. The CDR3 is 13 amino acids. Germline assignment: CDR1 SGHAT and CDR2 FQNNGV. V was cut by 7 bases and J by 1 base, with 10 bases left in between. Here the CDR3 reads CASNEVGQETQYF. In DNA, the CDR3 is TGTGCCAGCAACGAGGTGGGCCAAGAGACCCAGTACTTC.

Concerning this clonotype: Germline is not matched at one junction end, which may reflect a read error. This sequence joins TRBV11-2 and TRBJ1-2; D might be TRBD1 (5 bases). There are 17 residues in the CDR3. In germline, CDR1 is SGHAT, CDR2 FQNNGV. In DNA, the CDR3 is TGCGCCAGCAGCCAAGAACGACCTCGGGACCTTAACTATGGCTACACCTTC. Amino acids: CASSQERPRDLNYGYTF. Looking up the rest from reference TRBV11-2 and TRBJ1-2 gives the full variable domain: EAGVAQSPRYKIIEKRQSVAFWCNPISGHATLYWYQQILGQGPKLLIQFQNNGVVDDSQLPKDRFSAERLKGVDSTLKIQPAKLEDSAVYLCASSQERPRDLNYGYTFGSGTRLTVV.

The chain joins TRBV10-3 to TRBJ2-7; 13 nucleotides align to TRBD2. The V gene's germline CDR1 is ENHRY and CDR2 SYGVKD. CDR3 size: 17 residues. The junction had 10 bases not matched to a gene; V was cut back by 8 bases and J by 0 bases. Written as DNA, the CDR3 is TGTGCCATCTCTCGGACTAGCGGGAGAGAGGGCTCCTACGAGCAGTACTTC. It encodes CAISRTSGREGSYEQYF.

This clonotype showed up just a few times. A much larger clone lies a single base off, so this may be a read error. The chain couples TRBV7-2 to TRBJ1-2; tentative D call: TRBD1 (5 bases). Trimming removed 8 bases at V and 7 bases at J, with 14 bases between. Germline CDR1 and CDR2: SGHTA and FQGNSA. This CDR3 spans 12 amino acids. CDR3 region: CASGIGTGGYTF. For the CDR3, the DNA is TGTGCCAGCGGCATCGGGACCGGTGGCTACACCTTC.

There are many counts of this clonotype. The CDR3 here is CASSSGRGQGAEGYTF. The CDR3 nucleotides read TGTGCCAGCAGTTCCGGCCGTGGGCAGGGGGCGGAGGGCTACACCTTC. This chain joins TRBV28 and TRBJ1-2, with TRBD1 matching over 8 bases. V dropped 4 bases and J dropped 8; count of bases not matched to a gene: 15. The CDR3 runs to 16 residues. Germline V gene data show CDR1 as MDHEN and CDR2 as SYDVKM.

This clonotype was recorded a few times. This chain joins TRBV9 and TRBJ1-4; D might be TRBD1 (5 bases). The CDR3 sequence is 15 residues long. Deletions cut 4 bases from V and 3 bases from J, with 13 bases between. The germline CDR1 and CDR2 sequences are SGDLS and YYNGEE. The CDR3 sequence: CASSLAGLANEKLFF. CDR3 sequence (DNA): TGTGCCAGCAGCTTAGCAGGGCTGGCTAATGAAAAACTGTTTTTT.

V usage is TRBV10-3 and J usage is TRBJ2-7, with a possible D match to TRBD2 (6 bases). V was clipped by 3 bases and J by 2 bases, with 11 bases between them. The CDR3 runs to 14 residues. The germline CDR1 and CDR2 sequences are ENHRY and SYGVKD. DNA of the CDR3: TGTGCCATCAGTGAAACTAGCCCGGCCTACGAGCAGTACTTC. It encodes CAISETSPAYEQYF.

This clonotype was seen repeatedly, ten times or more. The J gene is TRBJ2-7, the V gene TRBV6-5, with a tentative D call TRBD1 (5 bases). This CDR3 has 14 residues. V dropped 0 bases and J dropped 2 bases, with 8 bases sitting between them. Germline V gene sequence: CDR1 MNHEY, CDR2 SVGAGI. The chain's CDR3 is CASSYSDRTYEQYF. For the CDR3, the DNA is TGTGCCAGCAGTTACTCAGACAGAACCTACGAGCAGTACTTC.

This clonotype was detected only once. This chain connects TRBV19 to TRBJ2-6, with a weak D call TRBD1 (6 bases). Germline V gene lookup returns CDR1 LNHDA and CDR2 SQIVND (reference sequence). This CDR3 spans 15 amino acids. The V end lost 3 bases, the J end lost 4 bases, and 10 bases lay between the germline ends. The CDR3 loop is CASSISGAGANVLTF. CDR3 sequence (DNA): TGTGCCAGTAGTATCTCAGGGGCCGGGGCCAACGTCCTGACTTTC. Full variable domain (outside the CDR3, taken from reference TRBV19 and TRBJ2-6): DGGITQSPKYLFRKEGQNVTLSCEQNLNHDAMYWYRQDPGQGLRLIYYSQIVNDFQKGDIAEGYSVSREKKESFPLTVTSAQKNPTAFYLCASSISGAGANVLTFGAGSRLTVL.

This clonotype was detected many times. The genes are TRBV7-9 and TRBJ1-1; D uncertain. V dropped 7 bases and J dropped 1 base, with 7 bases sitting between them. Germline CDR1 SEHNR, CDR2 FQNEAQ (reference sequence). This CDR3 is built from 12 residues. For the CDR3, the DNA is TGTGCCAGCACCCTCCAGAACACTGAAGCTTTCTTT. It is translated as CASTLQNTEAFF.

The chain is built from TRBV20-1 and TRBJ2-5; D is undetermined. There are 11 residues in the CDR3. Trimming shortened V by 4 bases and J by 11 bases, and 14 bases separated the two germline ends. Germline CDR1 DFQATT, CDR2 SNEGSKA (reference sequence). The CDR3 here is CSATQGGSQYF. CDR3 DNA: TGCAGTGCTACCCAAGGCGGTTCGCAGTACTTC.

This clonotype was seen only once. A much larger clonotype is one base distant, so this may be a read error. The chain employs TRBV6-9 and TRBJ1-1; possibly TRBD1 for D (6 bases). V was trimmed by 3 bases and J by 10 bases, leaving 21 bases between them. There are 15 residues in the CDR3. CDR1 and CDR2 (germline): MNHGY, SVAAGI. The chain's CDR3 is CASSYVQGQRIGAFF. CDR3 bases: TGTGCCAGCAGTTACGTTCAGGGGCAACGTATTGGAGCTTTCTTT.

This clonotype showed up just a few times. J is TRBJ1-6 and V is TRBV6-2 or TRBV6-3; 8 nucleotides align to TRBD1. The V gene end was trimmed by 5 bases and the J gene end by 8 bases; junction bases not matched to a gene: 8. The CDR3 has 15 residues. CDR1 MNHEY and CDR2 SVGEGT come from the germline V gene. In DNA form, the CDR3 reads TGTGCCAGCAGTCGGGGACAGGAAATGGATTCACCCCTCCACTTT. Protein sequence: CASSRGQEMDSPLHF.

The table lists this clonotype with a few counts. This chain uses TRBV6-2 or TRBV6-3 with TRBJ1-6; D perhaps matches TRBD1 (6 bases). The CDR3 extends over 16 amino acids. CDR1 and CDR2 (germline): MNHEY, SVGEGT. With 0 bases removed from V and 8 bases from J, the gap between germline ends came to 14 bases. The CDR3: CASSYSSRGVDSPLHF. CDR3 nucleotide sequence: TGTGCCAGCAGTTACTCGAGCAGGGGTGTAGATTCACCCCTCCACTTT.

The rearrangement uses TRBV29-1 and TRBJ2-7, with D perhaps TRBD1 (5 bases). CDR1 is SQVTM and CDR2 is ANQGSEA in the germline V gene. The CDR3 consists of 13 residues. V was clipped by 7 bases and J by 4 bases, with 17 bases between them. CDR3 residues: CSARTSRVYEQYF. CDR3 bases: TGCAGCGCCAGAACAAGCAGGGTGTACGAGCAGTACTTC.

This chain connects TRBV3-1 to TRBJ1-2, with D hard to call. The CDR3 is 16 amino acids. Germline CDR1 reads LGHDT; CDR2 reads YNNKEL (reference sequence). V lost 0 bases, J lost 4 bases, and 15 bases lay in between. Here the CDR3 DNA reads TGTGCCAGCAGCCAAGATCGTGGCAGAGGATTCTATGGCTACACCTTC. This encodes CASSQDRGRGFYGYTF.

This clonotype has more than one count but fewer than ten. The chain links TRBV19 to TRBJ1-5; a weak D match, TRBD1 (5 bases). Germline V gives CDR1 LNHDA, CDR2 SQIVND (reference sequence). The CDR3 consists of 13 residues. V was shortened by 8 bases and J by 7 bases, with 15 bases between the two germline ends. The CDR3 here is CASCGGGDQPQHF. In nucleotides, the CDR3 is TGTGCCAGTTGTGGGGGTGGGGACCAGCCCCAGCATTTT.

This clonotype was detected many times. The CDR3 is CASSSGMFSGPKEQYF. CDR3 bases: TGTGCCAGCAGTTCGGGGATGTTCTCGGGGCCTAAGGAGCAGTACTTC. The chain employs TRBV6-5 and TRBJ2-7; D possibly uses TRBD1 or TRBD2 (5 bases each). The germline gives CDR1 MNHEY, CDR2 SVGAGI. This CDR3 spans 16 amino acids. Trimming removed 4 bases from V and 7 bases from J, with 23 bases in between.

This clonotype has ten or more counts. The chain is built from TRBV20-1 and TRBJ2-7, with D unresolved. This CDR3 spans 14 amino acids. With 1 base removed from V and 2 bases from J, the gap between germline ends came to 12 bases. The V gene's germline CDR1 is DFQATT and CDR2 SNEGSKA (reference sequence). In DNA form, the CDR3 reads TGCAGTGCTAGAGGGACCGAGAGTCCCTACGAGCAGTACTTC. Its translation is CSARGTESPYEQYF.

The J gene is TRBJ2-5, the V gene TRBV20-1; 8 nucleotides align to TRBD1. V lost 3 bases and J lost 0; bases outside the gene matches: 3. Germline V CDR1 and CDR2: DFQATT, SNEGSKA (reference sequence). CDR3 size: 14 residues. In DNA, the CDR3 is TGCAGTGCTAGGGACAGGGTGTACCAAGAGACCCAGTACTTC. Protein product: CSARDRVYQETQYF.

Comment on this clonotype: Likely a read error: the CDR3 ends without its conserved phenylalanine or tryptophan. The DNA is omitted, as the CDR3 cannot be located on it reliably, and the CDR3 follows TCRdb's listing. The chain links TRBV12-3 or TRBV12-4 to TRBJ2-3; the D call TRBD2 from the table was never checked on the DNA. Counting both end residues, the CDR3 totals 10 amino acids. The CDR3 sequence is CASMFIEVLG.

There are a few counts of this clonotype. V gene TRBV5-5 combines with J gene TRBJ1-2, with a weak D call TRBD1 (5 bases). Trimming pared 4 bases from V and 0 bases from J, leaving 25 bases between. The CDR3 runs to 19 residues. Germline CDR1 reads SGHKS; CDR2 reads YYEKEE (reference sequence). CDR3 nucleotide sequence: TGTGCCAGCAGCCCGGCCACTTGGTTTCAGGGATATTCTAACTATGGCTACACCTTC. Its translation is CASSPATWFQGYSNYGYTF.

This clonotype was seen ten or more times. The V gene is TRBV18, the J gene TRBJ1-1; weak D call: TRBD1 (6 bases). This CDR3 has 12 residues. Looked up from germline, CDR1 is KGHSH and CDR2 is LQKENI. V was shortened by 3 bases and J by 7 bases, with 9 bases between the two germline ends. In DNA, the CDR3 is TGTGCCAGCTCACCGCAGGGGATTGAAGCTTTCTTT. It yields the protein CASSPQGIEAFF. Full variable domain (remainder filled in from reference TRBV18 and TRBJ1-1): NAGVMQNPRHLVRRRGQEARLRCSPMKGHSHVYWYRQLPEEGLKFMVYLQKENIIDESGMPKERFSAEFPKEGPSILRIQQVVRGDSAAYFCASSPQGIEAFFGQGTRLTVV.

This clonotype was counted a few times. V usage is TRBV20-1 and J usage is TRBJ2-7; TRBD1 matches 11 bases. CDR1 and CDR2 from the germline V gene are DFQATT and SNEGSKA (reference sequence). The CDR3 length is 15 residues. With V trimmed by 0 bases and J by 2 bases, 3 bases remained unmatched. The CDR3 spells CSARDPGQGAYEQYF. DNA for the CDR3: TGCAGTGCTAGAGATCCGGGACAGGGGGCCTACGAGCAGTACTTC.

This rearrangement joins TRBV20-1 to TRBJ2-7, with 10 bases matching TRBD1. The germline gives CDR1 DFQATT, CDR2 SNEGSKA (reference sequence). The CDR3 sequence is 14 residues long. Germline trimming cut 3 bases from V and 6 bases from J; bases unmatched to any gene: 8. The DNA of the CDR3 is TGCAGTGCTAGTTCCGGGACAGGGGTTATCGAGCAGTACTTC. Translating it yields CSASSGTGVIEQYF.